This T cell receptor beta chain was found in a study of T cell responses to AZD1222 COVID-19 vaccine. The method was immunoSEQ multiplex PCR; TCRdb's version includes in-frame clones alone and lacks a portion of them. Of 110,000 or so clones in the sample, around 88% are singletons; the top ten hold less than 6.5%. The sample was peripheral blood, taken 28 days after the second AZD1222 dose. The sequence was collected from an adult who received the AZD1222 COVID-19 vaccine.

The CDR3 sequence is CASSDRTDTDTQYF. Here the CDR3 DNA reads TGTGCCAGCAGCGACAGAACCGACACAGATACGCAGTATTTT. The chain recombines TRBV6-2 or TRBV6-3 with TRBJ2-3; weak D call: TRBD1 (5 bases). The CDR3 is 14 residues long. Trimming cost V 6 bases and J 2 bases, with 12 bases left between them. The germline V gene has CDR1 MNHEY and CDR2 SVGEGT.